These 18 T cell receptor beta chains originate from one sample sequenced in a study of cytomegalovirus exposure and HLA in healthy donors. The study ran its PCR with 60 Vbeta and 13 Jbeta primers. Sequencing was performed with immunoSEQ multiplex PCR; in TCRdb, only in-frame clones are kept and a portion is missing. Of 150,000 to 200,000 clones detected, 65% to 90% appear once; the ten largest clones hold 1.5% to 2%. Input material: PBMCs. These receptors were obtained from a woman aged 18-29 years in good health and CMV-seronegative.

The J gene is TRBJ1-2, the V gene TRBV5-6; 9 bases align to TRBD1. CDR1 is SGHDT, CDR2 YYEEEE, per germline. The J segment lost 8 bases and the V segment lost 4 bases, leaving 6 bases of the junction unmatched. The CDR3 loop spans 13 amino acids. CDR3 coding DNA: TGTGCCAGCAGCGGGGGACAGGGCTACGGCTACACCTTC. Amino acid sequence: CASSGGQGYGYTF.

A few counts support this clone. J is TRBJ1-1 and V is TRBV6-5; tentatively, D is TRBD1 (5 bases). The CDR3 sequence is 11 residues long. CDR1 is MNHEY and CDR2 is SVGAGI in the germline V gene. Trimming took off 2 bases at V and 11 bases at J, with 9 bases between the two ends. CDR3 protein: CASSYTGVAFF. As DNA, the CDR3 is TGTGCCAGCAGTTACACGGGGGTGGCTTTCTTT.

The chain joins TRBV27 to TRBJ1-5; 9 bases map to TRBD1. Germline V gene lookup returns CDR1 MNHEY and CDR2 SMNVEV (reference sequence). Germline trimming cut 2 bases from V and 6 bases from J; bases unmatched to any gene: 5. The CDR3 sequence is 15 residues long. This chain's CDR3 is CASSLIGQGSQPQHF. CDR3 sequence (DNA): TGTGCCAGCAGTTTAATAGGACAGGGGAGTCAGCCCCAGCATTTT.

The rearrangement joins TRBV2 to TRBJ2-7; 8 positions agree with TRBD1. Germline-derived CDR1 and CDR2 are SNHLY and FYNNEI. The CDR3 consists of 17 residues. J was trimmed by 0 bases and V by 6 bases; bases with no gene match: 13. The CDR3 DNA sequence: TGTGCCAGCAGGGATCCTCGGACAGGGAAAAGCTCCTACGAGCAGTACTTC. Translating gives CASRDPRTGKSSYEQYF. Variable domain in full (rest from reference TRBV2 and TRBJ2-7): EPEVTQTPSHQVTQMGQEVILRCVPISNHLYFYWYRQILGQKVEFLVSFYNNEISEKSEIFDDQFSVERPDGSNFTLKIRSTKLEDSAMYFCASRDPRTGKSSYEQYFGPGTRLTVT.

V is TRBV6-6 and J is TRBJ1-1, with 7 bases fitting TRBD1. The J segment lost 3 bases and the V segment lost 5 bases, leaving 12 bases of the junction unmatched. Germline CDR1 is MNHNY and CDR2 is SVGAGI (reference sequence). CDR3 length equals 16 residues. The CDR3 loop is CASSTTLGGADTEAFF. The DNA of the CDR3 is TGTGCCAGCAGTACCACCCTAGGGGGCGCGGACACTGAAGCTTTCTTT.

Here the CDR3 DNA reads TGTGCCAGTACGGGACAGGGGTTTGGCGAGCAGTACTTC. It yields the protein CASTGQGFGEQYF. This chain connects TRBV19 to TRBJ2-7, with 10 bases that match TRBD1. Germline CDR1 LNHDA, CDR2 SQIVND (reference sequence). The CDR3 totals 13 residues. Trimming cost V 7 bases and J 6 bases; bases outside gene matches: 6.

V and J are TRBV7-9 and TRBJ2-2; D is perhaps TRBD2 (6 bases). Trimming pared 4 bases from V and 7 bases from J, leaving 16 bases between. The CDR3 has 15 amino acids. CDR1 SEHNR and CDR2 FQNEAQ come from the germline V gene (reference sequence). The CDR3 DNA is TGTGCCAGCAGCTCCCCTATCGGGGGTCACGGGGAGCTGTTTTTT. Translation: CASSSPIGGHGELFF.

The CDR3 nucleotides read TGTGCCAGCAGCTTAGAACTCTCTGGAAACACCATATATTTT. Residues: CASSLELSGNTIYF. The gene calls are TRBV7-2 and TRBJ1-3; no clear D. V was trimmed by 1 base and J by 0 bases, leaving 4 bases between them. The CDR3 runs 14 residues. The germline V gene encodes CDR1 SGHTA and CDR2 FQGNSA.

The chain combines TRBV6-6 with TRBJ2-7; TRBD2 agrees at 9 bases. J lost 7 bases, V lost 1 base, and 5 bases had no gene match. The CDR3 sequence is 14 residues long. Germline loops: CDR1 MNHNY, CDR2 SVGAGI (reference sequence). The CDR3 DNA reads TGTGCCAGCAGTTACTTGGTAGCGGGAGTAGAGCAGTACTTC. Translating it yields CASSYLVAGVEQYF.

The chain has TRBV27 and TRBJ2-3; 12 nucleotides match TRBD2. The CDR3 runs 15 residues. Germline-derived CDR1 and CDR2 are MNHEY and SMNVEV (reference sequence). Trimming at V came to 8 bases and at J to 3 bases, leaving 6 bases not matched to a gene. CDR3 sequence reads: CASATLAGGTDTQYF. CDR3 DNA sequence: TGTGCCAGCGCCACACTAGCGGGAGGTACAGATACGCAGTATTTT.

The genes are TRBV19 and TRBJ2-5; D may be TRBD2 (6 bases). The J call is doubtful: the DNA matches TRBJ2-7 better. Germline V gives CDR1 LNHDA, CDR2 SQIVND (reference sequence). The CDR3 runs 13 residues. The CDR3 nucleotides read TGTGCCAGTAGTATAGGGGGACTGTACGAGCAGTACTTC. Translation: CASSIGGLYEQYF.

In its sample, this clone was seen a few times. The chain employs TRBV10-3 and TRBJ2-7, with D unresolved. The germline V gene encodes CDR1 ENHRY and CDR2 SYGVKD. Trimming left V 0 bases short and J 1 base short, with 13 bases between. The CDR3 spans 16 residues. Written as DNA, the CDR3 is TGTGCCATCAGTGAGTCCAAGACTTCTGGGTCCTACGAGCAGTACTTC. It translates to CAISESKTSGSYEQYF.

This chain connects TRBV10-3 to TRBJ2-5; TRBD1 aligns across 8 bases. The V and J ends lost 2 bases and 0 bases, in that order; junction bases with no gene match: 2. The CDR3 is 15 amino acids. In germline, CDR1 is ENHRY, CDR2 SYGVKD. The CDR3 DNA reads TGTGCCATCAGTGAGAGGGACAGGAACCAAGAGACCCAGTACTTC. It is translated as CAISERDRNQETQYF.

This sequence joins TRBV7-9 and TRBJ2-1; D may be TRBD1 (6 bases). Germline CDR1 is SEHNR and CDR2 is FQNEAQ (reference sequence). This CDR3 comprises 12 residues. Trimming took off 9 bases at V and 8 bases at J, with 14 bases between the two ends. The CDR3 sequence: CASRQVGDEQFF. CDR3 sequence (DNA): TGTGCCAGTAGACAGGTAGGGGATGAGCAGTTCTTC.

The genes are TRBV4-1 and TRBJ1-1; no clear D. The CDR3 sequence is 11 residues long. CDR1 MGHRA and CDR2 YSYEKL come from the germline V gene. V lost 3 bases and J lost 11, with 10 bases in between. As DNA, the CDR3 is TGCGCCAGCAGCCATAGGGAGAATGCTTTCTTT. Its protein product is CASSHRENAFF.

The gene calls are TRBV19 and TRBJ1-5; no reliable D call. This CDR3 contains 16 residues. V was clipped by 1 base and J by 3 bases, with 13 bases between them. Germline loops: CDR1 LNHDA, CDR2 SQIVND (reference sequence). Written as DNA, the CDR3 is TGTGCCAGTAGTATAGGAGGGCGGGGTTACAATCAGCCCCAGCATTTT. It encodes CASSIGGRGYNQPQHF. Using reference TRBV19 and TRBJ1-5 for the parts outside the CDR3, the full variable domain is DGGITQSPKYLFRKEGQNVTLSCEQNLNHDAMYWYRQDPGQGLRLIYYSQIVNDFQKGDIAEGYSVSREKKESFPLTVTSAQKNPTAFYLCASSIGGRGYNQPQHFGDGTRLSIL.

This clone appeared a single time. The V gene is TRBV28, the J gene TRBJ2-1; 8 bases agree with TRBD2. The CDR3 loop spans 17 amino acids. Unmatched junction bases numbered 16, after V lost 7 bases and J lost 5 bases. Germline V lookup: CDR1 MDHEN, CDR2 SYDVKM. The CDR3 DNA is TGTGCCAGCAACACCGACGTGGGACTAGGCCAAAACAATGAGCAGTTCTTC. Translating it yields CASNTDVGLGQNNEQFF.

This clone has only one observation. The chain is built from TRBV5-6 and TRBJ2-7; unclear D gene. Germline CDR1 reads SGHDT; CDR2 reads YYEEEE. The CDR3 consists of 12 residues. The V gene lost 1 base and the J gene lost 1 base, with 3 bases spanning the gap. The CDR3 coding sequence is TGTGCCAGCAGCTTGCTATCCTACGAGCAGTACTTC. It encodes CASSLLSYEQYF.